The T cell receptor beta chain described here comes from a study of T cell repertoires in cytomegalovirus infection. In the study overall: Recently described HLA-C-restricted plus well-studied HLA-B-restricted CMV epitopes were used. TCR beta signatures that were public indicated CMV infection and matching HLA type.

Whole-study findings and limits: Cumulative frequency of public TCR beta families picked out carriers of CMV plus the relevant HLA. The ex vivo response was dominated by HLA-C-restricted CMV-specific TCR beta clonotypes.

Germline V gives CDR1 SGHTA, CDR2 FQGNSA. The CDR3 has 14 residues. V was shortened by 3 bases and J by 6 bases, with 12 bases between the two germline ends. TCRdb re-called the reads with MiXCR, one entry per CDR3 protein. Among around 100,000 distinct CDR3 sequences listed, around 45% were seen once. A note on this clonotype: Its antigen is still unknown.

The chain is built from TRBV7-2 and TRBJ2-1; D gene ambiguous. The material was CD8+ T cells from cultured PBMCs, obtained from culture after CMV antigen stimulation. The clonotype was recovered from a human donor in good health (CMV status not recorded). Some clones in this sample may be carry-over from other donors' samples. In nucleotides, the CDR3 is TGTGCCAGCAGCTTGTTCAGCGTGTTCAATGAGCAGTTCTTC. Translated: CASSLFSVFNEQFF.